The sequence of this T cell receptor beta chain was determined in a study of blood T cell repertoires in COVID-19. About the study: Some COVID-19 samples were acute and others convalescent; all came from the United States, Italy and Spain. Sample material is recorded as cDNA or gDNA derived from T cells, B-cell-depleted T cells, or PBMCs.

CDR3 length: 16 residues. The V and J ends lost 4 bases and 7 bases respectively, with 20 bases between them. CDR1 is MNHEY, CDR2 SMNVEV, per germline (reference sequence). Participant age was about 18 to 89 years, and participants resided in about two dozen US areas. As originally analysed: Cell counts per sample came from amplifying reference gene primers. Profiled with immunoSEQ multiplex PCR; TCRdb holds only in-frame clones, not every one. V and J calls and clone size are those listed in that table; D and trimming were worked out from the DNA. The sample holds around 160,000 clones, about 84% seen once.

This TCR derives from a man in his forties or fifties who had recovered from COVID-19. The J gene is TRBJ2-1, the V gene TRBV27; perhaps TRBD1 as D (6 bases). Sequenced material: PBMCs or T cells enriched from blood (not recorded which). The CDR3 protein is CASSYAKGQSSNEQFF. The DNA of the CDR3 is TGTGCCAGCAGTTACGCGAAAGGACAGAGTAGTAATGAGCAGTTCTTC.